Listed here are 26 T cell receptor beta chains from one sample, sequenced in a study of regulatory T cells in long-lasting Graves disease. Specified time point: newly diagnosed GD, antithyroid drugs for less than 3 months. Researchers made the TCR library from RNA that was extracted from PBMCs. CDR3 regions were amplified by Arm-PCR using iRepertoire HTBI primers to build TCR beta libraries. In TCRdb, the multiplex PCR reads were re-called with MiXCR into one record per CDR3 protein. This sample carries over 450,000 distinct CDR3 sequences, around 12% of them seen once, and the ten largest clones take 7.5% to 9%. The sample was also linked to a second study, of T cells in Graves' hyperthyroidism and ophthalmopathy.

The material was peripheral blood mononuclear cells (PBMCs), obtained at new diagnosis, from a patient treated with antithyroid drugs. These receptor sequences come from a woman aged 30 to 39 with Graves disease.

This clonotype was picked up a small number of times. J is TRBJ2-2 and V is TRBV20-1, with a weak D call TRBD1 (5 bases). Trimming took 1 base from V and 8 from J, leaving 11 bases between them. Germline loops: CDR1 DFQATT, CDR2 SNEGSKA (reference sequence). This CDR3 is 13 amino acids long. The CDR3 DNA is TGCAGTGCTAGAGGGGGCGTGGGAGGGGAGCTGTTTTTT. Its translation: CSARGGVGGELFF.

This clonotype was recorded many times. The rearrangement uses TRBV27 and TRBJ1-2; 11 bases fit TRBD1. This CDR3 region has 17 residues. V gave up 1 base and J gave up 4 bases; unmatched junction bases: 8. The V gene's germline CDR1 is MNHEY and CDR2 SMNVEV (reference sequence). CDR3 residues: CASSLYRRTGGAYGYTF. The CDR3 coding sequence is TGTGCCAGCAGTTTATACCGCCGGACAGGGGGCGCCTATGGCTACACCTTC.

V usage is TRBV5-1 and J usage is TRBJ2-7; 9 bases map to TRBD2. The J segment lost 4 bases and the V segment lost 0 bases, leaving 5 bases of the junction unmatched. Germline V gene data show CDR1 as SGHRS and CDR2 as YFSETQ. The CDR3 extends over 15 amino acids. Here the CDR3 DNA reads TGCGCCAGCAGCTTGGATAGCGGGAGTGGTTACGAGCAGTACTTC. Amino acids: CASSLDSGSGYEQYF.

CDR3 sequence (DNA): TGTGCCACCAGTGATTGGAGGGATCAGCCCCAGCATTTT. Translated, it gives CATSDWRDQPQHF. This sequence joins TRBV24-1 and TRBJ1-5; no clear D. The CDR3 is 13 amino acids. Germline CDR1 and CDR2: KGHDR and SFDVKD. The ends were cut back, 2 bases at V and 5 bases at J, with 6 bases in the middle.

This clonotype was recorded many times. The gene calls are TRBV2 and TRBJ2-7, with D perhaps TRBD2 (5 bases). Trimming stripped 6 bases from V and 6 bases from J, with 12 bases between. In germline, CDR1 is SNHLY, CDR2 FYNNEI. The CDR3 spans 12 residues. CDR3 amino acids: CASRGGGFEQYF. The CDR3 nucleotides are TGTGCCAGCAGGGGTGGCGGGTTCGAGCAGTACTTC.

V and J are TRBV30 and TRBJ1-6; D is perhaps TRBD1 (6 bases). Per germline, CDR1 GTSNPN and CDR2 SVGIG (reference sequence). V gave up 8 bases and J gave up 9 bases, with 17 bases separating them. This CDR3 is 13 amino acids long. CDR3 region: CASKQGDSSPLHF. CDR3 in DNA: TGTGCCAGTAAACAGGGAGATAGTTCACCCCTCCACTTT.

This clonotype has a count of ten or more. V and J are TRBV12-3 or TRBV12-4 and TRBJ1-1, with D hard to call. The V end was cut by 5 bases, the J end by 6 bases, with 10 bases between. The CDR3 has 12 residues. CDR3 amino acids: CASSRLWAEAFF. The CDR3 DNA sequence: TGTGCCAGCAGTAGACTGTGGGCTGAAGCTTTCTTT.

This clonotype was recorded many times. The chain employs TRBV19 and TRBJ1-2, with D hard to call. The V and J ends lost 6 bases and 2 bases respectively, with 7 bases between them. CDR1 and CDR2 from the germline V gene are LNHDA and SQIVND (reference sequence). The CDR3 consists of 12 residues. The CDR3 nucleotides are TGTGCCAGTAGACCGGGAAACTATGGCTACACCTTC. Amino acid sequence: CASRPGNYGYTF. Using reference TRBV19 and TRBJ1-2 for the parts outside the CDR3, the full variable domain is DGGITQSPKYLFRKEGQNVTLSCEQNLNHDAMYWYRQDPGQGLRLIYYSQIVNDFQKGDIAEGYSVSREKKESFPLTVTSAQKNPTAFYLCASRPGNYGYTFGSGTRLTVV.

This clonotype was counted ten times or more. The chain is built from TRBV3-1 and TRBJ2-3, with a possible D match to TRBD2 (6 bases). The CDR3 consists of 15 residues. Trimming stripped 1 base from V and 4 bases from J, with 12 bases between. Germline V gene sequence: CDR1 LGHDT, CDR2 YNNKEL (reference sequence). CDR3: CASSQVGGSADTQYF. CDR3 DNA sequence: TGTGCCAGCAGCCAAGTTGGAGGGTCAGCAGATACGCAGTATTTT.

J is TRBJ2-3 and V is TRBV20-1, with 7 positions matching TRBD2. Germline V gene lookup returns CDR1 DFQATT and CDR2 SNEGSKA (reference sequence). The CDR3 totals 15 residues. The V and J ends lost 5 bases and 4 bases, in that order; junction bases with no gene match: 12. In DNA form, the CDR3 reads TGCAGTGCTGCCGAGCGACTAGCTGGGGCAGATACGCAGTATTTT. Protein: CSAAERLAGADTQYF.

This clonotype was counted many times. The genes are TRBV9 and TRBJ2-2, with TRBD2 as a possible D gene (6 bases). The CDR3 sequence is 15 residues long. The germline gives CDR1 SGDLS, CDR2 YYNGEE. V dropped 4 bases and J dropped 1 base, with 11 bases sitting between them. The CDR3 protein is CASSIPAGNTGELFF. Here the CDR3 DNA reads TGTGCCAGCAGCATCCCAGCGGGGAACACCGGGGAGCTGTTTTTT.

The genes are TRBV18 and TRBJ1-4; 10 nucleotides line up with TRBD1. CDR3 length: 15 amino acids. V shed 3 bases and J 8 bases; nucleotides not matched to a gene: 6. The germline gives CDR1 KGHSH, CDR2 LQKENI. The CDR3 sequence is CASSPPGTGDEKLFF. CDR3 in DNA: TGTGCCAGCTCACCGCCCGGGACAGGGGACGAAAAACTGTTTTTT.

Ten or more counts support this clonotype. The rearrangement uses TRBV28 and TRBJ1-2; D not resolved. Germline lookup yields CDR1 MDHEN and CDR2 SYDVKM. The CDR3 is 13 amino acids. The V end lost 6 bases, the J end lost 9 bases, and 17 bases lay between the germline ends. This CDR3 reads CASRQPSEFSYTF. CDR3 sequence (DNA): TGTGCCAGCAGACAGCCGTCCGAATTTAGCTACACCTTC.

In its sample, this clonotype was seen a few times. The gene calls are TRBV28 and TRBJ2-7; possible D gene TRBD2, 5 bases. Germline V gene data show CDR1 as MDHEN and CDR2 as SYDVKM. Trimming took off 8 bases at V and 6 bases at J, with 23 bases between the two ends. CDR3 length equals 15 residues. As DNA, the CDR3 is TGTGCCAGCTTAGAGGGCAGTTTATTGATTTCCGAGCAGTACTTC. This translates into CASLEGSLLISEQYF.

At least ten counts were recorded for this clonotype. V and J are TRBV20-1 and TRBJ1-5; 9 positions match TRBD1. This CDR3 has 14 amino acids. The V gene's germline CDR1 is DFQATT and CDR2 SNEGSKA (reference sequence). V lost 2 bases and J lost 4; bases outside the gene matches: 3. CDR3 amino acids: CSARFGTGNQPQHF. For the CDR3, the DNA is TGCAGTGCTAGATTCGGGACAGGGAATCAGCCCCAGCATTTT.

This clonotype was seen ten or more times. The J gene is TRBJ1-4, the V gene TRBV28; D gene unclear. CDR1 and CDR2 (germline): MDHEN, SYDVKM. Between the trimmed V and J ends, which lost 7 bases and 1 base, there was a span of 10 bases. The CDR3 runs 14 residues. CDR3 DNA sequence: TGTGCCAGCACGACACGAAGAACTAATGAAAAACTGTTTTTT. Its protein product is CASTTRRTNEKLFF.

This clonotype was seen repeatedly, ten times or more. J is TRBJ1-4 and V is TRBV11-2, with TRBD1 identical over 7 bases. CDR3 size: 15 residues. Germline values: CDR1 SGHAT, CDR2 FQNNGV. V dropped 2 bases and J dropped 8; count of bases not matched to a gene: 8. In DNA, the CDR3 is TGTGCCAGCAGCTTACTTGGGGACAGTCGGGAAAAACTGTTTTTT. Its translation is CASSLLGDSREKLFF.

This clonotype was detected ten times or more. The chain combines TRBV2 with TRBJ2-2; tentatively, D is TRBD1 or TRBD2 (5 bases each). Trimming shortened V by 6 bases and J by 0 bases, and 8 bases separated the two germline ends. Germline loops: CDR1 SNHLY, CDR2 FYNNEI. The CDR3 is 14 residues long. The CDR3 DNA follows: TGTGCCAGCAGCCGGGACGCGAACACCGGGGAGCTGTTTTTT. Protein: CASSRDANTGELFF.

This clonotype was observed many times. This chain links TRBV12-3 or TRBV12-4 with TRBJ1-6; D call uncertain. Trimming removed 7 bases at V and 10 bases at J, with 17 bases between. The CDR3 consists of 14 residues. The CDR3 region has the DNA TGTGCCAGCACTACGGACGGTCGCGGGTCACCCCTCCACTTT. Its protein product is CASTTDGRGSPLHF.

The table lists this clonotype with a few counts. The rearrangement links TRBV27 to TRBJ1-5; 8 bases match TRBD1. CDR1 is MNHEY, CDR2 SMNVEV, per germline (reference sequence). The CDR3 extends over 15 amino acids. V shed 0 bases, J shed 6 bases, and the junction held 4 bases outside the gene matches. The CDR3 DNA sequence: TGTGCCAGCAGTTTATCCAGGGGGCCGGGTCAGCCCCAGCATTTT. This translates into CASSLSRGPGQPQHF.

Concerning this clonotype: One base away lies a much larger clone, so this may be a sequencing read error. This rearrangement joins TRBV5-1 to TRBJ2-7; 8 bases fit TRBD2. Losses at the gene ends were 4 bases for V and 7 bases for J; bases not matched to a gene: 10. Looked up from germline, CDR1 is SGHRS and CDR2 is YFSETQ. The CDR3 is made up of 14 amino acids. The CDR3 reads CASSQTSDYNEQYF. DNA of the CDR3: TGCGCCAGCAGCCAGACTAGCGACTACAATGAGCAGTACTTC. Complete variable domain (other parts from reference TRBV5-1 and TRBJ2-7): KAGVTQTPRYLIKTRGQQVTLSCSPISGHRSVSWYQQTPGQGLQFLFEYFSETQRNKGNFPGRFSGRQFSNSRSEMNVSTLELGDSALYLCASSQTSDYNEQYFGPGTRLTVT.

This rearrangement joins TRBV7-8 to TRBJ1-3; D gene uncertain. CDR3 length: 13 residues. The V gene's germline CDR1 is SGHVS and CDR2 FQNEAQ. Trimming cost V 1 base and J 6 bases, with 7 bases left between them. The CDR3 sequence: CASSLDRKNTIYF. As DNA, the CDR3 is TGTGCCAGCAGCTTAGATCGGAAAAACACCATATATTTT.

This clonotype was counted only a few times. V is TRBV12-3 or TRBV12-4 and J is TRBJ2-1; D may be TRBD2 (5 bases). The CDR3 runs 15 residues. Trimming removed 7 bases from V and 4 bases from J, with 17 bases in between. In nucleotides, the CDR3 is TGTGCCAGCATTTTTGGCTCTCCGGGGTACAATGAGCAGTTCTTC. Encoded protein: CASIFGSPGYNEQFF.

There are many counts of this clonotype. This chain links TRBV7-3 with TRBJ2-3; TRBD2 matches 10 bases. In germline, CDR1 is SGHTA, CDR2 FQGTGA. The length of the CDR3 is 17 residues. The J segment lost 5 bases and the V segment lost 2 bases, leaving 10 bases of the junction unmatched. CDR3 in amino acids: CASSLFSSGRALDTQYF. As DNA, the CDR3 is TGTGCCAGCAGCTTATTTTCCAGCGGGAGGGCCTTAGATACGCAGTATTTT. Variable domain in full (rest from reference TRBV7-3 and TRBJ2-3): GAGVSQTPSNKVTEKGKYVELRCDPISGHTALYWYRQSLGQGPEFLIYFQGTGAADDSGLPNDRFFAVRPEGSVSTLKIQRTERGDSAVYLCASSLFSSGRALDTQYFGPGTRLTVL.

This clonotype showed up many times. One end of the junction fails to match germline, which may point to a read error. The chain carries TRBV5-5 and TRBJ2-5; D is perhaps TRBD1 or TRBD2 (5 bases each). The germline V gene encodes CDR1 SGHKS and CDR2 YYEKEE (reference sequence). This CDR3 has 16 residues. This CDR3 is CASSLEGVRDQETQYF. CDR3 sequence (DNA): TGTGCCAGCAGCTTGGAGGGCGTCCGGGACCAGGAGACCCAGTACTTC.

The chain has TRBV19 and TRBJ2-3, with D possibly TRBD2 on 6 matching bases. The CDR3 runs 16 residues. The V gene's germline CDR1 is LNHDA and CDR2 SQIVND (reference sequence). With 5 bases removed from V and 2 bases from J, the gap between germline ends came to 17 bases. The CDR3 nucleotides are TGTGCCAGTAGTGGAGGGATTTATATAAACACAGATACGCAGTATTTT. It specifies CASSGGIYINTDTQYF. The full variable domain, with the rest looked up from reference TRBV19 and TRBJ2-3, is DGGITQSPKYLFRKEGQNVTLSCEQNLNHDAMYWYRQDPGQGLRLIYYSQIVNDFQKGDIAEGYSVSREKKESFPLTVTSAQKNPTAFYLCASSGGIYINTDTQYFGPGTRLTVL.